The T cell receptor beta chain described here comes from a study of T cell responses to AZD1222 COVID-19 vaccine. Study findings and constraints: The repertoires were collected only after the peak T cell response. Spike-wide vaccine-associated CD4 TCRs dominated at 160-218 and 743-854. Increased Spike-specific TCR breadth and depth were observed after two AZD1222 doses.

CDR1 is SGHNT and CDR2 is YYREEE in the germline V gene (reference sequence). V lost 4 bases, J lost 7 bases, and 9 bases stayed unmatched. The CDR3 has 15 residues. A remark on this clone: The antigen remains unidentified. The sample carries other DNA sequences with the same CDR3.

The assay was immunoSEQ multiplex PCR, and TCRdb's table has in-frame clones only and misses some. The table shows roughly 70,000 clones, with roughly nine tenths occurring only once. The clonotype originates from an adult who received the AZD1222 COVID-19 vaccine. The input for sequencing was peripheral blood, taken 28 days after the second AZD1222 dose. The rearrangement links TRBV5-4 to TRBJ2-1; 9 bases align to TRBD1. DNA for the CDR3: TGTGCCAGCAGCCTGGGGGGACAGGGAGGGAATGAGCAGTTCTTC. This sequence encodes CASSLGGQGGNEQFF.